The clone carrying this T cell receptor beta chain appeared a single time. The germline CDR1 and CDR2 sequences are LGHNT and FRNRAP. The V and J ends lost 5 bases and 7 bases respectively, with 13 bases between them. The CDR3 runs to 13 residues. Study processing details: Estimates of nucleated cell counts were drawn from the amplification of reference gene primers. TCRdb's copy holds only in-frame clones and misses some; the assay was immunoSEQ multiplex PCR. For V, J and clone size, that table is used; D and trimming come from the DNA. The repertoire holds some 150,000 clones, over 80% seen once, with about 2.5% in the top ten. The data derive from a study of blood T cell repertoires in COVID-19.

The TCR comes from a man over 45 with active COVID-19. Sample: peripheral blood. This chain uses TRBV12-5 with TRBJ2-3; D unresolved. For the CDR3, the DNA is TGTGCTAGTGGTCCCCAGTGGGCACATACGCAGTATTTT. Amino acid sequence: CASGPQWAHTQYF.